These 24 T cell receptor beta chains share one sample of origin, sequenced in a study of T cell repertoires in cytomegalovirus infection. TCRdb redid the calling of the reads with MiXCR, one entry per CDR3 protein. The sample carries approximately 1,000,000 distinct CDR3 sequences, less than 35% recorded once. Their antigens remain unidentified. The input for sequencing was cultured CD8+ T cells from PBMCs, taken from culture after CMV antigen stimulation. These receptors were obtained from a human donor in good health (CMV status not recorded). Some clones in this sample may be carry-over from other donors' samples.

This clonotype was detected only a few times. The CDR3 is CASSPSGGGYNQETQYF. The DNA of the CDR3 is TGTGCCAGCAGTCCCTCGGGCGGGGGCTATAACCAAGAGACCCAGTACTTC. This chain links TRBV27 with TRBJ2-5; a possible D gene is TRBD2 (7 bases). The CDR3 is 17 residues long. Germline lookup yields CDR1 MNHEY and CDR2 SMNVEV (reference sequence). The V and J ends lost 5 bases and 0 bases respectively, with 19 bases between them.

As to this clonotype: A much larger clone differs by one base, so this may be a read error. This chain uses TRBV12-3 or TRBV12-4 with TRBJ2-5; D not certain. CDR3 size: 11 residues. V dropped 6 bases and J dropped 4 bases, with 6 bases sitting between them. The CDR3 DNA is TGTGCCAGCAGACACCGAGAGACCCAGTACTTC. Its protein product is CASRHRETQYF.

CDR3 protein: CASTGGEGDTQYF. DNA for the CDR3: TGTGCCAGCACCGGAGGGGAAGGAGATACGCAGTATTTT. This sequence joins TRBV6-1 and TRBJ2-3, with D perhaps matching TRBD2 (6 bases). The CDR3 has 13 amino acids. The germline V and J ends were trimmed by 7 bases and 5 bases, with 13 bases remaining between them. Germline V CDR1 and CDR2: MNHNS, SASEGT.

This clonotype was seen repeatedly, ten times or more. The CDR3 protein is CASSLGQGNQPQHF. CDR3 DNA sequence: TGTGCCAGCAGCCTGGGGCAGGGCAATCAGCCCCAGCATTTT. The J gene is TRBJ1-5, the V gene TRBV7-9; perhaps TRBD1 as D (5 bases). The germline V gene has CDR1 SEHNR and CDR2 FQNEAQ (reference sequence). Trimming shortened V by 5 bases and J by 2 bases, and 10 bases separated the two germline ends. This CDR3 contains 14 residues.

A note on this clonotype: This is likely a read error, given that the CDR3 carries no conserved phenylalanine or tryptophan at its end. This chain connects TRBV27 to TRBJ2-1; D is possibly TRBD2 (5 bases). The CDR3 has 14 amino acids. Trimming removed 5 bases at V and 3 bases at J, with 11 bases between. Looked up from germline, CDR1 is MNHEY and CDR2 is SMNVEV (reference sequence). The CDR3 DNA follows: TGTGCCAGCAGTAGCCCCGGGATCTACAATGAGCAGTTCTCC. It is translated as CASSSPGIYNEQFS.

In regard to this clonotype: A junction boundary mismatches the germline segment, possibly from a read error. CDR3 nucleotide sequence: TGTGCCGGCAGCTTAGGAGGGGACTCCTACAATGAGCAGTTCTTC. Translation gives CAGSLGGDSYNEQFF. V is TRBV7-3 and J is TRBJ2-1, with D tentatively TRBD2 (6 bases). There are 15 residues in the CDR3. Germline V gene data show CDR1 as SGHTA and CDR2 as FQGTGA.

This clonotype came up a few times. V gene TRBV28 combines with J gene TRBJ2-7, with D maybe TRBD2 (5 bases). The CDR3 runs 12 residues. Germline-derived CDR1 and CDR2 are MDHEN and SYDVKM. Trimming removed 5 bases at V and 6 bases at J, with 11 bases between. The CDR3 region is CASSLRAGEQYF. CDR3 bases: TGTGCCAGCAGTCTAAGGGCGGGCGAGCAGTACTTC.

This clonotype was detected only a few times. The CDR3 here is CASSSQGFTDTQYF. The CDR3 region has the DNA TGTGCCAGCAGTTCACAGGGGTTCACAGATACGCAGTATTTT. This rearrangement joins TRBV27 to TRBJ2-3; TRBD1 aligns across 7 bases. V shed 4 bases, J shed 2 bases, and the junction held 3 bases outside the gene matches. The CDR3 sequence is 14 residues long. Germline V gene sequence: CDR1 MNHEY, CDR2 SMNVEV (reference sequence).

The V and J genes are TRBV27 and TRBJ2-1; D not certain. V was trimmed by 4 bases and J by 3 bases, leaving 13 bases between them. CDR1 MNHEY and CDR2 SMNVEV come from the germline V gene (reference sequence). This CDR3 region has 15 residues. This chain's CDR3 is CASSSPGEVYNEQFF. For the CDR3, the DNA is TGTGCCAGCAGTTCTCCCGGCGAAGTCTACAATGAGCAGTTCTTC.

This clonotype was seen only a few times. The chain combines TRBV7-3 with TRBJ2-1; the D is unclear. The CDR3 extends over 13 amino acids. V was clipped by 0 bases and J by 5 bases, with 5 bases between them. The germline CDR1 and CDR2 sequences are SGHTA and FQGTGA. The CDR3 spells CASSLTLDNEQFF. The CDR3 DNA sequence: TGTGCCAGCAGCTTAACTCTGGACAATGAGCAGTTCTTC. The full variable domain, with the rest looked up from reference TRBV7-3 and TRBJ2-1, is GAGVSQTPSNKVTEKGKYVELRCDPISGHTALYWYRQSLGQGPEFLIYFQGTGAADDSGLPNDRFFAVRPEGSVSTLKIQRTERGDSAVYLCASSLTLDNEQFFGPGTRLTVL.

The genes are TRBV10-2 and TRBJ2-5; D not resolved. Trimming took 7 bases from V and 2 from J, leaving 17 bases between them. CDR3 length: 15 amino acids. Germline lookup yields CDR1 WSHSY and CDR2 SAAADI. CDR3 sequence (DNA): TGCGCCAGCAACATTGGCGGCAGAGGACAAGAGACCCAGTACTTC. Translating it yields CASNIGGRGQETQYF.

This rearrangement joins TRBV27 to TRBJ2-2; D may be TRBD1 or TRBD2 (5 bases each). In germline, CDR1 is MNHEY, CDR2 SMNVEV (reference sequence). With 4 bases removed from V and 2 bases from J, the gap between germline ends came to 14 bases. The CDR3 has 16 residues. The CDR3 sequence: CASSSGAFSNTGELFF. The CDR3 nucleotides are TGTGCCAGCAGTTCCGGGGCGTTTAGTAACACCGGGGAGCTGTTTTTT.

The chain employs TRBV4-1 and TRBJ2-2; D may correspond to TRBD1 or TRBD2 (6 bases each). Germline V gives CDR1 MGHRA, CDR2 YSYEKL. The CDR3 covers 19 residues. V was trimmed by 1 base and J by 0 bases, leaving 18 bases between them. As DNA, the CDR3 is TGCGCCAGCAGCCAAGGTTGGGCCTTGGGGGGCGCGAACACCGGGGAGCTGTTTTTT. It is translated as CASSQGWALGGANTGELFF.

The rearrangement joins TRBV7-9 to TRBJ1-2; D call uncertain. This CDR3 spans 12 amino acids. Trimming removed 2 bases at V and 8 bases at J, with 9 bases between. Germline V gives CDR1 SEHNR, CDR2 FQNEAQ (reference sequence). CDR3 bases: TGTGCCAGCAGCTTAATGACGGGAGGCTACACCTTC. Translated, it gives CASSLMTGGYTF. The full variable domain, its missing parts supplied by reference TRBV7-9 and TRBJ1-2, is DTGVSQNPRHKITKRGQNVTFRCDPISEHNRLYWYRQTLGQGPEFLTYFQNEAQLEKSRLLSDRFSAERPKGSFSTLEIQRTEQGDSAMYLCASSLMTGGYTFGSGTRLTVV.

Worth noting for this clonotype: A read error may explain this, as a much larger clone is one base away. The chain combines TRBV7-8 with TRBJ2-3; the D gene is possibly TRBD2 (6 bases). Trimming pared 5 bases from V and 1 base from J, leaving 16 bases between. Germline V CDR1 and CDR2: SGHVS, FQNEAQ. The CDR3 sequence is 16 residues long. As DNA, the CDR3 is TGTGCCAGCAGCGGCCGACTAGTGGGGCGCACAGATACGCAGTATTTT. Amino acids: CASSGRLVGRTDTQYF.

The chain couples TRBV11-2 to TRBJ2-1, with 8 bases fitting TRBD1. This CDR3 is 17 amino acids long. CDR1 and CDR2 from the germline V gene are SGHAT and FQNNGV. Trimming removed 0 bases from V and 4 bases from J; junction bases left unmatched: 8. CDR3 bases: TGTGCCAGCAGCTTAGAATGGTCAGGGGGCAGGTACAATGAGCAGTTCTTC. This translates into CASSLEWSGGRYNEQFF.

The V and J genes are TRBV9 and TRBJ2-5, with 11 bases matching TRBD2. Germline loops: CDR1 SGDLS, CDR2 YYNGEE. The CDR3 runs to 16 residues. The V and J ends lost 5 bases and 0 bases, in that order; junction bases with no gene match: 6. CDR3 in DNA: TGTGCCAGCAGTCCTAGCGGGGGGCTCTACCAAGAGACCCAGTACTTC. This gives the protein CASSPSGGLYQETQYF.

The chain joins TRBV12-3 or TRBV12-4 to TRBJ2-7; unclear D gene. The CDR3 spans 12 residues. With 7 bases removed from V and 3 bases from J, the gap between germline ends came to 10 bases. In DNA, the CDR3 is TGTGCCAGCAAGGACGATAGCTACGAGCAGTACTTC. This gives the protein CASKDDSYEQYF.

This chain uses TRBV27 with TRBJ1-1; TRBD1 aligns across 8 bases. The CDR3 consists of 13 residues. Germline V gene lookup returns CDR1 MNHEY and CDR2 SMNVEV (reference sequence). V shed 6 bases, J shed 4 bases, and the junction held 4 bases outside the gene matches. The CDR3 DNA follows: TGTGCCAGCAGGCAGGGGGCGAGCACTGAAGCTTTCTTT. Translation: CASRQGASTEAFF.

In its sample, this clonotype was seen once. The V and J genes are TRBV7-6 and TRBJ2-2; D uncertain. This CDR3 region has 13 residues. Germline V gene sequence: CDR1 SGHVS, CDR2 FNYEAQ. The V and J ends lost 5 bases and 7 bases respectively, with 11 bases between them. CDR3: CASSPSSGGELFF. The DNA of the CDR3 is TGTGCCAGCAGCCCTAGTTCAGGCGGGGAGCTGTTTTTT.

In this sample, this clonotype turned up many times. The CDR3 nucleotides are TGTGCCAGCAGCACCCAGGACAGAGATGAGCAGTTCTTC. Translated, it gives CASSTQDRDEQFF. V usage is TRBV7-8 and J usage is TRBJ2-1; perhaps TRBD1 as D (6 bases). Germline V gene lookup returns CDR1 SGHVS and CDR2 FQNEAQ. The CDR3 loop spans 13 amino acids. V was trimmed by 5 bases and J by 8 bases, leaving 13 bases between them.

J is TRBJ1-2 and V is TRBV6-5; D gene ambiguous. V shed 0 bases and J shed 4 bases, with 6 bases lying between them. CDR3 length: 13 residues. From germline, CDR1 is MNHEY and CDR2 SVGAGI. CDR3 sequence (DNA): TGTGCCAGCAGTTACTCGGGCCCCTATGGCTACACCTTC. The encoded protein is CASSYSGPYGYTF.

This clonotype was seen a few times. The gene calls are TRBV20-1 and TRBJ2-7; D is perhaps TRBD2 (5 bases). V was cut by 6 bases and J by 3 bases, with 15 bases left in between. This CDR3 region has 13 residues. From germline, CDR1 is DFQATT and CDR2 SNEGSKA (reference sequence). The CDR3 DNA is TGCAGTGCCCAAAGCGGACGGAACTACGAGCAGTACTTC. As protein: CSAQSGRNYEQYF.

This clonotype has just a few counts. This chain joins TRBV7-9 and TRBJ2-7; 8 bases align to TRBD1. The germline V gene encodes CDR1 SEHNR and CDR2 FQNEAQ (reference sequence). The CDR3 loop spans 18 amino acids. Losses at the gene ends were 3 bases for V and 4 bases for J; bases not matched to a gene: 17. The CDR3 protein is CASSFTYPQGANDYEQYV. The CDR3 coding sequence is TGTGCCAGCAGCTTCACATACCCCCAGGGGGCGAACGATTACGAGCAGTACGTC.